These 30 T cell receptor beta chains share one sample of origin, sequenced in a study of blood T cell repertoires in COVID-19. Measured with immunoSEQ multiplex PCR; TCRdb has only the in-frame clones, and not every one. The data hold about 140,000 clones, with nearly 80% observed a single time. Specimen: PBMCs or T cells enriched from blood (not recorded which). The receptors derive from a woman aged 45 to 65 who had recovered from COVID-19.

This chain connects TRBV5-6 to TRBJ2-3; 8 bases map to TRBD1. Trimming at V came to 1 base and at J to 4 bases, leaving 2 bases not matched to a gene. The CDR3 runs to 14 residues. CDR1 and CDR2 from the germline V gene are SGHDT and YYEEEE. The CDR3 DNA is TGTGCCAGCAGCTTGCGGACAGGGCCAGATACGCAGTATTTT. It is translated as CASSLRTGPDTQYF.

This clone has only one observation. The chain recombines TRBV7-2 with TRBJ1-2; weak D call: TRBD1 (5 bases). The CDR3 covers 14 residues. From germline, CDR1 is SGHTA and CDR2 FQGNSA. Trimming stripped 1 base from V and 5 bases from J, with 11 bases between. CDR3 loop: CASSLGQGGYGYTF. The CDR3 region has the DNA TGTGCCAGCAGCTTAGGGCAGGGAGGTTATGGCTACACCTTC.

This sequence joins TRBV11-2 and TRBJ1-6; no definite D call. Germline CDR1 reads SGHAT; CDR2 reads FQNNGV. V was trimmed by 4 bases and J by 14 bases, leaving 18 bases between them. The CDR3 is 14 residues long. The CDR3, as DNA: TGTGCCAGCAGCTCCCAGACCCCCCCGGGGACCCTCCACTTT. Its translation is CASSSQTPPGTLHF.

The CDR3 reads CASSRYVSNQPQHF. DNA of the CDR3: TGTGCCAGCAGTCGGTACGTTAGCAATCAGCCCCAGCATTTT. The V call is TRBV28, the J call TRBJ1-5, with D hard to call. Germline assignment: CDR1 MDHEN and CDR2 SYDVKM. V shed 5 bases and J shed 0 bases, with 8 bases lying between them. The CDR3 loop spans 14 amino acids.

The chain links TRBV28 to TRBJ1-4; TRBD1 matches at 7 bases. This CDR3 region has 14 residues. J lost 8 bases, V lost 6 bases, and 9 bases had no gene match. CDR1 is MDHEN, CDR2 SYDVKM, per germline. The CDR3 region is CASSQGQFREKLFF. Here the CDR3 DNA reads TGTGCCAGCAGCCAGGGACAGTTTAGGGAAAAACTGTTTTTT.

The V gene is TRBV7-9, the J gene TRBJ2-1, with D unclear. The CDR3 has 13 amino acids. The V end lost 5 bases, the J end lost 2 bases, and 7 bases lay between the germline ends. Germline V gene lookup returns CDR1 SEHNR and CDR2 FQNEAQ (reference sequence). In nucleotides, the CDR3 is TGTGCCAGCAGCCCAATCCCCTACAATGAGCAGTTCTTC. Encoded protein: CASSPIPYNEQFF.

This clone was recorded only once. This chain links TRBV6-5 with TRBJ2-2; 7 nucleotides line up with TRBD1. The length of the CDR3 is 15 residues. Unmatched junction bases numbered 3, after V lost 5 bases and J lost 0 bases. Germline V gene lookup returns CDR1 MNHEY and CDR2 SVGAGI. The CDR3 region is CASSRQGANTGELFF. The CDR3 DNA sequence: TGTGCCAGCAGTAGGCAGGGGGCGAACACCGGGGAGCTGTTTTTT.

In this sample, this clone turned up once. V and J are TRBV28 and TRBJ1-2, with a tentative D call TRBD1 (5 bases). The CDR3 has 13 residues. Germline V CDR1 and CDR2: MDHEN, SYDVKM. The V end was cut by 5 bases, the J end by 3 bases, with 10 bases between. The CDR3 nucleotides are TGTGCCAGCAGTCTCAGGGCGTACTATGGCTACACCTTC. This sequence encodes CASSLRAYYGYTF.

The chain is built from TRBV27 and TRBJ2-2; no definite D call. V lost 4 bases, J lost 7 bases, and 10 bases lay in between. From germline, CDR1 is MNHEY and CDR2 SMNVEV (reference sequence). The CDR3 is made up of 13 amino acids. The CDR3: CASSSPAVGELFF. The DNA for the CDR3 is TGTGCCAGCAGTTCCCCCGCGGTCGGGGAGCTGTTTTTT.

The rearrangement joins TRBV18 to TRBJ2-1; 10 nucleotides match TRBD2. This CDR3 has 17 residues. The germline V gene has CDR1 KGHSH and CDR2 LQKENI. V shed 1 base and J 2 bases; nucleotides not matched to a gene: 5. CDR3: CASSPRQSGGAYNEQFF. Here the CDR3 DNA reads TGTGCCAGCTCACCACGGCAGAGCGGGGGGGCCTACAATGAGCAGTTCTTC.

CDR3 coding DNA: TGTGCCAGTACCCCATCCGGTTTCCAAGAGACCCAGTACTTC. This encodes CASTPSGFQETQYF. The chain joins TRBV19 to TRBJ2-5; D gene unclear. The length of the CDR3 is 14 residues. The germline gives CDR1 LNHDA, CDR2 SQIVND (reference sequence). V was trimmed by 7 bases and J by 1 base, leaving 13 bases between them. The variable domain in full, completed from reference TRBV19 and TRBJ2-5, reads DGGITQSPKYLFRKEGQNVTLSCEQNLNHDAMYWYRQDPGQGLRLIYYSQIVNDFQKGDIAEGYSVSREKKESFPLTVTSAQKNPTAFYLCASTPSGFQETQYFGPGTRLLVL.

The chain recombines TRBV3-1 (or the pseudogene TRBV3-2) with TRBJ1-2, with 7 bases identical to TRBD1. The germline CDR1 and CDR2 sequences are LGHDT and YNNKEL (reference sequence). This CDR3 has 17 residues. Losses at the gene ends were 5 bases for V and 1 base for J; bases not matched to a gene: 13. CDR3 bases: TGTGCCAGCAGCACAGGGGAATCGACAGGGTTTAACTATGGCTACACCTTC. This codes for CASSTGESTGFNYGYTF.

The rearrangement uses TRBV20-1 and TRBJ1-1, with unresolved D. The V end lost 3 bases, the J end lost 5 bases, and 10 bases lay between the germline ends. Germline V gene lookup returns CDR1 DFQATT and CDR2 SNEGSKA (reference sequence). This CDR3 region has 12 residues. The CDR3 coding sequence is TGCAGTGCTAGTCCAGGTGAAACTGAAGCTTTCTTT. Encoded protein: CSASPGETEAFF.

This chain links TRBV6-1 with TRBJ1-6; D possibly corresponds to TRBD1 (6 bases). The CDR3 runs to 15 residues. Trimming stripped 0 bases from V and 9 bases from J, with 12 bases between. Germline CDR1 is MNHNS and CDR2 is SASEGT. CDR3 in DNA: TGTGCCAGCAGTGAAGCTTTGGGGGCTACTTCACCCCTCCACTTT. Amino acids: CASSEALGATSPLHF.

This sequence joins TRBV11-2 and TRBJ1-5; 9 bases agree with TRBD1. Germline values: CDR1 SGHAT, CDR2 FQNNGV. J was trimmed by 5 bases and V by 5 bases; bases with no gene match: 7. The CDR3 runs 15 residues. The CDR3 coding sequence is TGTGCCAGCAGCCCTGGGACAGGGCCCCATCAGCCCCAGCATTTT. Translated, it gives CASSPGTGPHQPQHF.

This clone was counted once. V usage is TRBV7-9 and J usage is TRBJ1-6, with 9 nucleotides matching TRBD1. J gave up 9 bases and V 8 bases, and 8 bases lay outside the gene matches. CDR3 length equals 14 residues. In germline, CDR1 is SEHNR, CDR2 FQNEAQ (reference sequence). In nucleotides, the CDR3 is TGTGCCAGCCTGGGACAGGGTGGCGGTTCACCCCTCCACTTT. It codes for CASLGQGGGSPLHF.

The chain employs TRBV13 and TRBJ1-2; no clear D gene. The CDR3 runs to 15 residues. Trimming stripped 2 bases from V and 1 base from J, with 11 bases between. The germline V gene has CDR1 PRHDT and CDR2 FYEKMQ (reference sequence). CDR3 region: CASSLRVRSNYGYTF. CDR3 coding DNA: TGTGCCAGCAGCTTACGGGTAAGGAGTAACTATGGCTACACCTTC.

The V and J genes are TRBV11-2 and TRBJ2-1; D possibly corresponds to TRBD2 (5 bases). CDR3 length: 13 amino acids. Germline V CDR1 and CDR2: SGHAT, FQNNGV. V gave up 3 bases and J gave up 5 bases, with 8 bases separating them. CDR3 nucleotides: TGTGCCAGCAGCTTGACTACCAACAATGAGCAGTTCTTC. It encodes CASSLTTNNEQFF.

The chain uses TRBV11-2 and TRBJ1-2, with 7 bases aligning to TRBD1. Germline CDR1 is SGHAT and CDR2 is FQNNGV. With V trimmed by 1 base and J by 5 bases, 7 bases remained unmatched. This CDR3 has 15 amino acids. Here the CDR3 DNA reads TGTGCCAGCAGCTTAGTCGGACTGGGACAGTATGGCTACACCTTC. Translation gives CASSLVGLGQYGYTF.

The chain combines TRBV6-5 with TRBJ1-2; tentatively, D is TRBD1 (6 bases). Germline values: CDR1 MNHEY, CDR2 SVGAGI. V was trimmed by 0 bases and J by 8 bases, leaving 13 bases between them. The length of the CDR3 is 14 residues. CDR3 sequence (DNA): TGTGCCAGCAGTTACTCACAGGGAGGGCTGGGCTACACCTTC. It yields the protein CASSYSQGGLGYTF.

This clone was picked up many times. The chain combines TRBV27 with TRBJ2-7; TRBD1 aligns across 8 bases. V dropped 4 bases and J dropped 5; count of bases not matched to a gene: 10. Germline V gene lookup returns CDR1 MNHEY and CDR2 SMNVEV (reference sequence). This CDR3 comprises 15 residues. As DNA, the CDR3 is TGTGCCAGCAGTTCTTCCCGGACAGGGAAGAACGAGCAGTACTTC. Translation: CASSSSRTGKNEQYF.

The chain links TRBV14 to TRBJ2-3; perhaps TRBD2 as D (6 bases). Germline V gene lookup returns CDR1 SGHDN and CDR2 FVKESK. V lost 0 bases and J lost 6, with 13 bases in between. This CDR3 has 15 residues. The CDR3 loop is CASSQDRTTVDTQYF. CDR3 nucleotides: TGTGCCAGCAGCCAAGATAGGACTACGGTTGATACGCAGTATTTT.

The genes are TRBV29-1 and TRBJ2-2; tentative D call: TRBD1 (5 bases). The V end lost 3 bases, the J end lost 0 bases, and 5 bases lay between the germline ends. This CDR3 has 13 residues. Germline CDR1 and CDR2: SQVTM and ANQGSEA. The CDR3 coding sequence is TGCAGCGTTGAGACAGCGAACACCGGGGAGCTGTTTTTT. It encodes CSVETANTGELFF.

The rearrangement joins TRBV11-3 to TRBJ1-2, with 7 bases matching TRBD1. Trimming at V came to 0 bases and at J to 3 bases, leaving 7 bases not matched to a gene. CDR3 length equals 16 residues. In germline, CDR1 is SGHNT, CDR2 YENEEA. The DNA for the CDR3 is TGTGCCAGCAGCTTAGATCCACAGGGGACTTACTATGGCTACACCTTC. Amino acid sequence: CASSLDPQGTYYGYTF.

The chain couples TRBV5-1 to TRBJ1-3; D is ambiguous. V was pared by 5 bases and J by 2 bases, with 14 bases between. CDR1 SGHRS and CDR2 YFSETQ come from the germline V gene. This CDR3 has 15 amino acids. CDR3 sequence reads: CASRIRGETGNTIYF. As DNA, the CDR3 is TGCGCCAGCAGAATCCGGGGAGAAACTGGAAACACCATATATTTT. The whole variable domain, remainder taken from reference TRBV5-1 and TRBJ1-3, is KAGVTQTPRYLIKTRGQQVTLSCSPISGHRSVSWYQQTPGQGLQFLFEYFSETQRNKGNFPGRFSGRQFSNSRSEMNVSTLELGDSALYLCASRIRGETGNTIYFGEGSWLTVV.

In DNA, the CDR3 is TGTGCCAGCAGCTTAGGACAGGGTGGGGTGTACGAGCAGTACTTC. Translating gives CASSLGQGGVYEQYF. V usage is TRBV7-6 and J usage is TRBJ2-7; 7 nucleotides align to TRBD1. This CDR3 region has 15 residues. V lost 1 base, J lost 4 bases, and 7 bases stayed unmatched. The germline V gene has CDR1 SGHVS and CDR2 FNYEAQ.

The chain recombines TRBV2 with TRBJ1-5, with D uncertain. The V end was cut by 5 bases, the J end by 0 bases, with 11 bases between. There are 15 residues in the CDR3. Germline CDR1 and CDR2: SNHLY and FYNNEI. The CDR3 DNA reads TGTGCCAGCAGTCTAGGGAGCTTTAGCAATCAGCCCCAGCATTTT. Translated, it gives CASSLGSFSNQPQHF.

The CDR3 DNA follows: TGTGCCACCAGCAGAGCCGGACAGGGAGGTACTGAAGCTTTCTTT. Its protein product is CATSRAGQGGTEAFF. The gene calls are TRBV15 and TRBJ1-1, with 8 bases fitting TRBD1. The V gene's germline CDR1 is LNHNV and CDR2 YYDKDF (reference sequence). V was clipped by 1 base and J by 5 bases; unmatched bases: 6. The CDR3 consists of 15 residues.

J is TRBJ1-5 and V is TRBV19; 7 positions match TRBD1. This CDR3 contains 15 residues. Losses at the gene ends were 7 bases for V and 0 bases for J; bases not matched to a gene: 6. Per the germline V gene, CDR1 is LNHDA and CDR2 is SQIVND (reference sequence). The CDR3 here is CASIGTDYSNQPQHF. CDR3 nucleotide sequence: TGTGCCAGTATTGGGACAGACTATAGCAATCAGCCCCAGCATTTT.

This clone was seen more than once but under ten times. This chain uses TRBV14 with TRBJ2-2, with 7 bases fitting TRBD1. The germline gives CDR1 SGHDN, CDR2 FVKESK. This CDR3 spans 17 amino acids. Unmatched junction bases numbered 9, after V lost 3 bases and J lost 2 bases. This chain's CDR3 is CASSHRIRQGNTGELFF. In DNA, the CDR3 is TGTGCCAGCAGCCACCGAATTCGACAGGGAAACACCGGGGAGCTGTTTTTT.